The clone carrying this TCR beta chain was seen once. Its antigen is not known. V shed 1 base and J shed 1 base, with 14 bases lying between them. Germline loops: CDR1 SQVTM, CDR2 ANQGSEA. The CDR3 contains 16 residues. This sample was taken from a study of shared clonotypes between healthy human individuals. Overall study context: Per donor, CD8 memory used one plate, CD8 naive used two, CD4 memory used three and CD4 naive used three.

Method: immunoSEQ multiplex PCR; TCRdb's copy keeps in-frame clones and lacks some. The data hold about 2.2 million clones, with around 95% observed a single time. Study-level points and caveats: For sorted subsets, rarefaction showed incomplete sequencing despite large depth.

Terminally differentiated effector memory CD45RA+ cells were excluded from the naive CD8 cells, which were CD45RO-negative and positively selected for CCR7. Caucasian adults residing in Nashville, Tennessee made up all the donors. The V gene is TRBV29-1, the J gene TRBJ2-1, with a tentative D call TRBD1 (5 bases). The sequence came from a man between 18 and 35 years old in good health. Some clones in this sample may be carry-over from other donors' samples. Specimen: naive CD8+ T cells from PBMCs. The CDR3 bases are TGCAGCGTTGAAGTGATTAGGGGCGCGTCCTACAATGAGCAGTTCTTC. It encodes CSVEVIRGASYNEQFF.